Listed below are T cell receptor beta chains from one sample, sequenced in a study of Graves' ophthalmopathy and Graves' hyperthyroidism. TCRdb passed the multiplex PCR reads through MiXCR, listing each CDR3 protein once. The data show about 200,000 distinct CDR3 sequences, around 28% seen once. Sequencing was performed on peripheral blood. The receptors come from a man in his fifties or sixties with Graves' ophthalmopathy. Both conserved end residues are part of each CDR3. Fields, in order: V gene, J gene, clone size, D gene, CDR3 DNA, CDR3 protein. The D gene is left open where the match is weak. Rows give clone size only sometimes, using once, few, many, or a class for an expanded clone.

v_gene: TRBV6-1
j_gene: TRBJ2-5
abundance: many
d_gene: .
CDR3nt: TGTGCCAGCAGTGAAGGCAGCCAAGAGACCCAGTACTTC
CDR3aa: CASSEGSQETQYF

v_gene: TRBV15
j_gene: TRBJ1-1
abundance: .
d_gene: .
CDR3nt: TGTGCCACCAGCAGAGCGAACACTGAAGCTTTCTTT
CDR3aa: CATSRANTEAFF

v_gene: TRBV12-3/TRBV12-4
j_gene: TRBJ2-4
abundance: many
d_gene: .
CDR3nt: TGTGCCAGCAGTTCCGCCAGGGCGGCCATTCAGTACTTC
CDR3aa: CASSSARAAIQYF

v_gene: TRBV6-2/TRBV6-3
j_gene: TRBJ1-2
abundance: few
d_gene: TRBD1
CDR3nt: TGTGCCAGCAGTTACAACACAGGGGGCAGCTATGGCTACACCTTC
CDR3aa: CASSYNTGGSYGYTF

v_gene: TRBV2
j_gene: TRBJ2-5
abundance: many
d_gene: .
CDR3nt: TGTGCCAGCAGTGTCCTACTGACACAAGAGACCCAGTACTTC
CDR3aa: CASSVLLTQETQYF

v_gene: TRBV29-1
j_gene: TRBJ2-7
abundance: .
d_gene: TRBD2
CDR3nt: TGCAGCGTCGACCTGGGACTAGCGGATAGCTCCTACGAGCAGTACTTC
CDR3aa: CSVDLGLADSSYEQYF

v_gene: TRBV6-1
j_gene: TRBJ2-5
abundance: few
d_gene: TRBD1
CDR3nt: TGTGCCAGCAGTGAAGACAGGGGGCGCGCAGAGACCCAGTACTTC
CDR3aa: CASSEDRGRAETQYF

v_gene: TRBV12-3/TRBV12-4
j_gene: TRBJ1-2
abundance: .
d_gene: .
CDR3nt: TGTGCCAGCAGCGGGGGGAACCATTATGGCTACACCTTC
CDR3aa: CASSGGNHYGYTF

v_gene: TRBV28
j_gene: TRBJ1-1
abundance: .
d_gene: .
CDR3nt: TGTGCCAGCAGTTTAGTCCCACAGGGCACTGAAGCTTTCTTT
CDR3aa: CASSLVPQGTEAFF

v_gene: TRBV7-8
j_gene: TRBJ2-7
abundance: many
d_gene: .
CDR3nt: TGTGCCAGCAGCCGGGATGATGCTCACGAGCAGTACTTC
CDR3aa: CASSRDDAHEQYF

v_gene: TRBV20-1
j_gene: TRBJ2-7
abundance: once
d_gene: .
CDR3nt: TGCAGTGCGCTAGGAGGAAACTACGAGCAGTACTTC
CDR3aa: CSALGGNYEQYF

v_gene: TRBV20-1
j_gene: TRBJ2-5
abundance: many
d_gene: .
CDR3nt: TGCAGTGCTTTTCTAGTCGAAGAGACCCAGTACTTC
CDR3aa: CSAFLVEETQYF

v_gene: TRBV6-2/TRBV6-3
j_gene: TRBJ2-2
abundance: many
d_gene: .
CDR3nt: TGTGCCAGCAGTTATGGAGGGGGCGGGGAGCTGTTTTTT
CDR3aa: CASSYGGGGELFF

v_gene: TRBV19
j_gene: TRBJ1-1
abundance: many
d_gene: .
CDR3nt: TGTGCCAGTAGTGTGTTTACAGGTTCCATGAACACTGAAGCTTTCTTT
CDR3aa: CASSVFTGSMNTEAFF

v_gene: TRBV10-1
j_gene: TRBJ1-1
abundance: .
d_gene: .
CDR3nt: TGCGCCAGCAGTGAGTCGGCAGTGAACACTGAAGCTTTCTTT
CDR3aa: CASSESAVNTEAFF

v_gene: TRBV30
j_gene: TRBJ1-1
abundance: many
d_gene: .
CDR3nt: TGTGCCTGGAGTGCACAGGGGAACACTGAAGCTTTCTTT
CDR3aa: CAWSAQGNTEAFF

v_gene: TRBV6-1
j_gene: TRBJ2-7
abundance: .
d_gene: .
CDR3nt: TGTGCCAGCAGTGAAGAGGGGTCTGGCTCCTACGAGCAGTACTTC
CDR3aa: CASSEEGSGSYEQYF

v_gene: TRBV15
j_gene: TRBJ2-5
abundance: many
d_gene: .
CDR3nt: TGTGCCACCAGCAGAGATTTGTCCCGACTTGGGAAAGAAGAGACCCAGTACTTC
CDR3aa: CATSRDLSRLGKEETQYF

v_gene: TRBV6-2/TRBV6-3
j_gene: TRBJ1-2
abundance: many
d_gene: .
CDR3nt: TGTGCCAGCAGTACCCCCTACAGCGATAACTATGGCTACACCTTC
CDR3aa: CASSTPYSDNYGYTF

v_gene: TRBV7-2
j_gene: TRBJ2-5
abundance: many
d_gene: .
CDR3nt: TGTGCCAGCAGCTTAAGCGCTGAGACCCAGTACTTC
CDR3aa: CASSLSAETQYF

v_gene: TRBV12-3/TRBV12-4
j_gene: TRBJ1-1
abundance: .
d_gene: TRBD1
CDR3nt: TGTGCCAGCAGTCCTCGGACAGGGTTTGGGACTGAAGCTTTCTTT
CDR3aa: CASSPRTGFGTEAFF

v_gene: TRBV6-5
j_gene: TRBJ2-5
abundance: many
d_gene: .
CDR3nt: TGTGCCAGCAGCCGCCTAGTCCGGGACCAAGAGACCCAGTACTTC
CDR3aa: CASSRLVRDQETQYF

v_gene: TRBV12-3/TRBV12-4
j_gene: TRBJ1-1
abundance: many
d_gene: .
CDR3nt: TGTGCCAGCAGCGCAGGGTATTGGGCTTTCTTT
CDR3aa: CASSAGYWAFF

v_gene: TRBV5-1
j_gene: TRBJ1-1
abundance: many
d_gene: TRBD1
CDR3nt: TGCGCCAGCAGCTCACAGGGGGCGAACACTGAAGCTTTCTTT
CDR3aa: CASSSQGANTEAFF

v_gene: TRBV28
j_gene: TRBJ1-6
abundance: many
d_gene: .
CDR3nt: TGTGCCAGCAGCCCGTATAATAATTCACCCCTCCACTTT
CDR3aa: CASSPYNNSPLHF

v_gene: TRBV12-3/TRBV12-4
j_gene: TRBJ2-2
abundance: many
d_gene: .
CDR3nt: TGTGCCAGCAGCCCTTACAGGGGAGGGAACACCGGGGAGCTGTTTTTT
CDR3aa: CASSPYRGGNTGELFF

v_gene: TRBV12-3/TRBV12-4
j_gene: TRBJ1-1
abundance: medium-sized
d_gene: .
CDR3nt: TGTGCCAGCAGTTTGATGAACACTGAAGCTTTCTTT
CDR3aa: CASSLMNTEAFF

v_gene: TRBV20-1
j_gene: TRBJ2-5
abundance: .
d_gene: .
CDR3nt: TGCAGTGCTAGATCAGACCCTTGGGTTACTTTC
CDR3aa: CSARSDPWVTF

v_gene: TRBV12-3/TRBV12-4
j_gene: TRBJ1-6
abundance: many
d_gene: .
CDR3nt: TGTGCCAGCAGTTTAGCCGGGCTCGGGAATTCACCCCTCCACTTT
CDR3aa: CASSLAGLGNSPLHF

v_gene: TRBV28
j_gene: TRBJ1-2
abundance: many
d_gene: TRBD1
CDR3nt: TGTGCCAGCACCTCCCCGGACAGGGCGTACTATGGCTACACCTTC
CDR3aa: CASTSPDRAYYGYTF

v_gene: TRBV10-3
j_gene: TRBJ1-2
abundance: .
d_gene: .
CDR3nt: TGTGCCATCAGTGACCCTTTAAGCGGCTATGGCTACACCTTC
CDR3aa: CAISDPLSGYGYTF

v_gene: TRBV6-1
j_gene: TRBJ2-5
abundance: .
d_gene: .
CDR3nt: TGTGCCAGCAGTGATTTAAGTGGAACTATGGAGACCCAGTACTTC
CDR3aa: CASSDLSGTMETQYF

v_gene: TRBV12-3/TRBV12-4
j_gene: TRBJ1-1
abundance: .
d_gene: .
CDR3nt: TGTGCCAGCAGTTTAGCGGGGGGGCTGGCTGAAGCTTTCTTT
CDR3aa: CASSLAGGLAEAFF

v_gene: TRBV28
j_gene: TRBJ2-2
abundance: many
d_gene: .
CDR3nt: TGTGCCAGCAGCCCTGTAGTCCCAGCCGCCGGGGAGCTGTTTTTT
CDR3aa: CASSPVVPAAGELFF

v_gene: TRBV20-1
j_gene: TRBJ2-3
abundance: many
d_gene: .
CDR3nt: TGCAGTGGGACCAGCGGGCGGATGGATACGCAGTATTTT
CDR3aa: CSGTSGRMDTQYF

v_gene: TRBV2
j_gene: TRBJ1-2
abundance: once
d_gene: .
CDR3nt: TGTGCCAGCAGTGAAGGGACGGCGAACCTCTATGGCTACACCTTC
CDR3aa: CASSEGTANLYGYTF

v_gene: TRBV11-2
j_gene: TRBJ2-2
abundance: many
d_gene: .
CDR3nt: TGTGCCAGCAGCTTAATGGCTGGGTCCGGGGAGCTGTTTTTT
CDR3aa: CASSLMAGSGELFF

v_gene: TRBV6-2/TRBV6-3
j_gene: TRBJ2-7
abundance: .
d_gene: .
CDR3nt: TGTGCCAGCGCGGGAACAGTTCGATCCTACGAGCAGTACTTC
CDR3aa: CASAGTVRSYEQYF

v_gene: TRBV5-1
j_gene: TRBJ1-2
abundance: many
d_gene: .
CDR3nt: TGCGCCAGCAGCTTGGTAGGCGGCGACTATGGCTACACCTTC
CDR3aa: CASSLVGGDYGYTF

v_gene: TRBV28
j_gene: TRBJ1-2
abundance: many
d_gene: .
CDR3nt: TGTGCCAGCAGTTTAGGGCAGTCCGATAACTATGGCTACACCTTC
CDR3aa: CASSLGQSDNYGYTF

v_gene: TRBV20-1
j_gene: TRBJ2-7
abundance: many
d_gene: .
CDR3nt: TGCAGTGCTAGAAAGGGCTACGAGCAGTACTTC
CDR3aa: CSARKGYEQYF

v_gene: TRBV7-9
j_gene: TRBJ1-1
abundance: many
d_gene: TRBD1
CDR3nt: TGTGCCAGCAGCTCCTTGAGGGGACAGTTCTCTTTCTTT
CDR3aa: CASSSLRGQFSFF

v_gene: TRBV6-2/TRBV6-3
j_gene: TRBJ1-1
abundance: .
d_gene: .
CDR3nt: TGTGCCAGCAGTTACCGGGGACTGGAAGCTTTCTTT
CDR3aa: CASSYRGLEAFF

v_gene: TRBV2
j_gene: TRBJ2-5
abundance: many
d_gene: TRBD2
CDR3nt: TGTGCCAGCAGTGCTTTAACGGGAGGGCACCGAAAAGAGACCCAGTACTTC
CDR3aa: CASSALTGGHRKETQYF

v_gene: TRBV6-6
j_gene: TRBJ1-2
abundance: many
d_gene: .
CDR3nt: TGTGCCAGCAGATTAGGGGGGTCTGGAGGCTACACCTTC
CDR3aa: CASRLGGSGGYTF

v_gene: TRBV6-2/TRBV6-3
j_gene: TRBJ2-7
abundance: many
d_gene: .
CDR3nt: TGTGCCAGCGCCCTTGGAAGTAGCGAGCAGTACTTC
CDR3aa: CASALGSSEQYF

v_gene: TRBV12-3/TRBV12-4
j_gene: TRBJ2-3
abundance: many
d_gene: .
CDR3nt: TGTGCCAGCAGGAAGGACTATGGCACAGATACGCAGTATTTT
CDR3aa: CASRKDYGTDTQYF

v_gene: TRBV28
j_gene: TRBJ2-5
abundance: .
d_gene: TRBD2
CDR3nt: TGTGCCAGCACCCCGACAGGGCCGGGACTAGCGGGACAAGAGACCCAGTACTTC
CDR3aa: CASTPTGPGLAGQETQYF

v_gene: TRBV7-8
j_gene: TRBJ2-7
abundance: many
d_gene: TRBD1
CDR3nt: TGTGCCAGCAGCGCTAGGGTGTCAGGGGGCGTCCGGTACGAGCAGTACTTC
CDR3aa: CASSARVSGGVRYEQYF

v_gene: TRBV19
j_gene: TRBJ1-1
abundance: .
d_gene: TRBD1
CDR3nt: TGTGCCAGTAGAACGCCCGACAGGGGTTTGAACACTGAAGCTTTCTTT
CDR3aa: CASRTPDRGLNTEAFF